The 18 T cell receptor beta chains below were found in one sample sequenced in a study of cytomegalovirus exposure and HLA in healthy donors. Using immunoSEQ multiplex PCR, the repertoire was profiled, and TCRdb retains in-frame clones only, with some absent. The repertoire holds approximately 270,000 clones, with around 91% as singletons. Specimen: PBMCs. The source of these receptors is a woman under 30 in good health and CMV-seronegative.

The chain carries TRBV7-9 and TRBJ1-1; no clear D gene. V was cut by 1 base and J by 5 bases, with 11 bases left in between. Germline values: CDR1 SEHNR, CDR2 FQNEAQ (reference sequence). The CDR3 totals 14 residues. The CDR3 DNA sequence: TGTGCCAGCAGCTTAGTTGCGGGTTATACTGAAGCTTTCTTT. It codes for CASSLVAGYTEAFF.

This rearrangement joins TRBV6-5 to TRBJ2-7; 7 bases agree with TRBD1. The length of the CDR3 is 15 residues. Unmatched junction bases numbered 4, after V lost 0 bases and J lost 2 bases. CDR1 and CDR2 (germline): MNHEY, SVGAGI. CDR3 DNA: TGTGCCAGCAGTTACTCGATTACAGGGGCCTACGAGCAGTACTTC. This gives the protein CASSYSITGAYEQYF.

The rearrangement joins TRBV6-5 to TRBJ1-5; possibly TRBD1 for D (5 bases). Germline assignment: CDR1 MNHEY and CDR2 SVGAGI. The CDR3 is made up of 13 amino acids. Trimming removed 5 bases from V and 9 bases from J, with 14 bases in between. The CDR3 loop is CASSQIFQGPQHF. The CDR3 nucleotides are TGTGCCAGCAGTCAAATTTTCCAGGGGCCCCAGCATTTT.

CDR3 loop: CASSPRIAGGHEQFF. The CDR3 bases are TGTGCCAGCTCACCACGAATAGCGGGGGGGCATGAGCAGTTCTTC. This chain connects TRBV18 to TRBJ2-1, with 11 positions matching TRBD2. The V gene's germline CDR1 is KGHSH and CDR2 LQKENI. The CDR3 contains 15 residues. V lost 1 base to trimming and J lost 8 bases; unmatched junction nucleotides: 4.

The rearrangement joins TRBV14 to TRBJ2-3, with a tentative D call TRBD2 (6 bases). Germline V gene lookup returns CDR1 SGHDN and CDR2 FVKESK. V lost 1 base and J 0 bases, leaving 14 bases between the germline ends. The CDR3 has 17 residues. The CDR3 bases are TGTGCCAGCAGCCAAGTTCCGGCGGGGTATAGCACAGATACGCAGTATTTT. Its protein is CASSQVPAGYSTDTQYF.

This clone was counted a few times. The gene calls are TRBV19 and TRBJ1-5; D is possibly TRBD1 (5 bases). V gave up 3 bases and J gave up 6 bases, with 15 bases separating them. This CDR3 comprises 15 residues. CDR1 LNHDA and CDR2 SQIVND come from the germline V gene (reference sequence). The CDR3 DNA reads TGTGCCAGTAGTATTGGGGCAGCTCTCGGTCAGCCCCAGCATTTT. It yields the protein CASSIGAALGQPQHF.

This chain connects TRBV6-1 to TRBJ1-2, with TRBD1 matching 10 bases. Trimming took 3 bases from V and 4 from J; bases not matched to a gene: 8. The germline gives CDR1 MNHNS, CDR2 SASEGT. The CDR3 consists of 16 residues. CDR3 sequence: CASSDGTGVLGYGYTF. The CDR3 nucleotides read TGTGCCAGCAGTGACGGGACAGGGGTTTTGGGCTATGGCTACACCTTC.

A few counts support this clone. This rearrangement joins TRBV25-1 to TRBJ2-1; D is perhaps TRBD2 (5 bases). Trimming cost V 3 bases and J 9 bases, with 12 bases left between them. Germline V gives CDR1 MGHDK, CDR2 SYGVNS. There are 13 residues in the CDR3. The CDR3 region has the DNA TGTGCCAGCAGTGATTCACTAGTTTCTGAGCAGTTCTTC. Its protein product is CASSDSLVSEQFF.

The chain links TRBV6-5 to TRBJ1-6; 7 bases match TRBD1. V dropped 2 bases and J dropped 7; count of bases not matched to a gene: 5. The CDR3 is 15 amino acids. Germline V lookup: CDR1 MNHEY, CDR2 SVGAGI. The CDR3 spells CASSYTGTENSPLHF. Written as DNA, the CDR3 is TGTGCCAGCAGTTACACCGGGACAGAGAATTCACCCCTCCACTTT.

This chain uses TRBV27 with TRBJ1-6; possible D gene TRBD1, 6 bases. Trimming took off 2 bases at V and 7 bases at J, with 15 bases between the two ends. The CDR3 runs 16 residues. Looked up from germline, CDR1 is MNHEY and CDR2 is SMNVEV (reference sequence). CDR3 sequence reads: CASSLQGNGINSPLHF. In nucleotides, the CDR3 is TGTGCCAGCAGTTTACAGGGGAACGGCATAAATTCACCCCTCCACTTT.

V is TRBV18 and J is TRBJ2-5; 10 nucleotides agree with TRBD2. J gave up 1 base and V 3 bases, and 2 bases lay outside the gene matches. Germline V lookup: CDR1 KGHSH, CDR2 LQKENI. The CDR3 extends over 15 amino acids. The CDR3 loop is CASSPLAGAQETQYF. CDR3 coding DNA: TGTGCCAGCTCACCTCTAGCGGGGGCCCAAGAGACCCAGTACTTC.

V is TRBV5-3 and J is TRBJ1-1, with a tentative D call TRBD1 (6 bases). TRBV5-3 is an ORF for which the function is uncertain. Trimming removed 4 bases from V and 1 base from J, with 11 bases in between. The CDR3 has 14 amino acids. DNA of the CDR3: TGTGCCAGAAGCAACCCGGGACAGAACACTGAAGCTTTCTTT. Amino acids: CARSNPGQNTEAFF.

The sample holds a few counts of this clone. The J gene is TRBJ2-5, the V gene TRBV28; weak D call: TRBD2 (6 bases). The CDR3 totals 14 residues. Germline loops: CDR1 MDHEN, CDR2 SYDVKM. Trimming pared 5 bases from V and 5 bases from J, leaving 15 bases between. The DNA of the CDR3 is TGTGCCAGCAGTCAAGGTGATCGGGAGGAGACCCAGTACTTC. Its protein product is CASSQGDREETQYF. The full variable domain, rest sourced from reference TRBV28 and TRBJ2-5, is DVKVTQSSRYLVKRTGEKVFLECVQDMDHENMFWYRQDPGLGLRLIYFSYDVKMKEKGDIPEGYSVSREKKERFSLILESASTNQTSMYLCASSQGDREETQYFGPGTRLLVL.

The rearrangement links TRBV6-1 to TRBJ1-1; possible D gene TRBD1, 5 bases. Trimming cost V 11 bases and J 4 bases, with 17 bases left between them. Germline V CDR1 and CDR2: MNHNS, SASEGT. This CDR3 has 13 amino acids. This CDR3 reads CALGQSFPTEAFF. The CDR3 nucleotides are TGTGCCCTGGGGCAGTCGTTCCCCACTGAAGCTTTCTTT.

This chain joins TRBV7-2 and TRBJ1-6; 10 bases are shared with TRBD1. The CDR3 consists of 15 residues. Germline values: CDR1 SGHTA, CDR2 FQGNSA. Trimming cost V 5 bases and J 7 bases; bases outside gene matches: 5. The CDR3 DNA follows: TGTGCCAGCAGCCCACAGACAGGGGGCAATTCACCCCTCCACTTT. It translates to CASSPQTGGNSPLHF.

The CDR3 DNA sequence: TGTGCCAGCGGAGGAGATCATAACTATGGCTACACCTTC. Its protein is CASGGDHNYGYTF. The chain joins TRBV2 to TRBJ1-2; D is unclear. This CDR3 has 13 residues. Deletions cut 8 bases from V and 1 base from J, with 11 bases between. CDR1 and CDR2 from the germline V gene are SNHLY and FYNNEI.

The CDR3 spells CASSLGRDGYTF. CDR3 in DNA: TGTGCCAGCAGCTTAGGCAGGGATGGCTACACCTTC. V usage is TRBV7-9 and J usage is TRBJ1-2; possibly TRBD1 for D (5 bases). Germline V gene lookup returns CDR1 SEHNR and CDR2 FQNEAQ (reference sequence). The CDR3 loop spans 12 amino acids. The V end lost 1 base, the J end lost 6 bases, and 6 bases lay between the germline ends.

The rearrangement uses TRBV6-5 and TRBJ2-3, with a possible D match to TRBD1 (8 bases). Trimming removed 4 bases from V and 4 bases from J, with 12 bases in between. The CDR3 runs 14 residues. Germline CDR1 reads MNHEY; CDR2 reads SVGAGI. The CDR3 is CASSSQGGADTQYF. The CDR3 DNA is TGTGCCAGCAGTTCACAGGGGGGGGCAGATACGCAGTATTTT.